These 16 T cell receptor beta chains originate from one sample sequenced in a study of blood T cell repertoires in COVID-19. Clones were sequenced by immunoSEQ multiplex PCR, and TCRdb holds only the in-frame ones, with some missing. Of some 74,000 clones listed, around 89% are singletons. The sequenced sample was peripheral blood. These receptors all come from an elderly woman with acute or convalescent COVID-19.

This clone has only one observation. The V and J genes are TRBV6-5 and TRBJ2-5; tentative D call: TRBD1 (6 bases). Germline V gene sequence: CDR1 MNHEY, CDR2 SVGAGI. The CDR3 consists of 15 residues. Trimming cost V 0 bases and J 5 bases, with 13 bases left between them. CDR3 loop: CASSYSTGRGETQYF. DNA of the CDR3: TGTGCCAGCAGTTACTCGACGGGAAGGGGGGAGACCCAGTACTTC.

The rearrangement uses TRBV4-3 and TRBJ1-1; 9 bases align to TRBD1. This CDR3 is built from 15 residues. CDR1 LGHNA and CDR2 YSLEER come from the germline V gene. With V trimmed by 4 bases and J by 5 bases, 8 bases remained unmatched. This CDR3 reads CASSLNGQGRTEAFF. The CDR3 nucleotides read TGCGCCAGCAGCCTCAACGGACAGGGGAGAACTGAAGCTTTCTTT.

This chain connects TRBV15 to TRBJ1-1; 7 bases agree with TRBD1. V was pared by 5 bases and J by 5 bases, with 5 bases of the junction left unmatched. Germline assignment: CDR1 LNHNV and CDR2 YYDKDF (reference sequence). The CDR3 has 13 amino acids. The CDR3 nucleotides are TGTGCCACCAGCCCCAGGGGGAGGACTGAAGCTTTCTTT. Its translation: CATSPRGRTEAFF.

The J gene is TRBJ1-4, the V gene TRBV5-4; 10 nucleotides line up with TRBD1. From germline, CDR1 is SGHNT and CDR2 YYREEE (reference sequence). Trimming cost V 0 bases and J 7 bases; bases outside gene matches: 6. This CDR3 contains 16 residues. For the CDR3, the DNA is TGTGCCAGCAGCTTGGCCACGGACAGGGGGAGTGAAAAACTGTTTTTT. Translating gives CASSLATDRGSEKLFF.

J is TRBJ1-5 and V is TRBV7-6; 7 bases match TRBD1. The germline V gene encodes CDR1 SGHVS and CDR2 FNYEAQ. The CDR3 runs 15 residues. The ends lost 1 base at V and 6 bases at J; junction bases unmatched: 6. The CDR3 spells CASSLDGQVGQPQHF. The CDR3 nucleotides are TGTGCCAGCAGCTTAGATGGACAGGTCGGTCAGCCCCAGCATTTT.

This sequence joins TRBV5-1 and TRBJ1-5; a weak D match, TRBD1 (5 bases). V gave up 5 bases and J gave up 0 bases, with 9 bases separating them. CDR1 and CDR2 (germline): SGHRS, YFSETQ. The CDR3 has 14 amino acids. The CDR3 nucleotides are TGCGCCAGCAGTTGGGGGGATAGCAATCAGCCCCAGCATTTT. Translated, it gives CASSWGDSNQPQHF.

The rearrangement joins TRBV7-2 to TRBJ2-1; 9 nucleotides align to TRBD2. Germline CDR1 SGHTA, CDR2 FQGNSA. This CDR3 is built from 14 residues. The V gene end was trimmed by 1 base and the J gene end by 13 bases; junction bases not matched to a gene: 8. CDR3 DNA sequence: TGTGCCAGCAGCTTAGGGGCTAGCGGGGCGGATCAGTTCTTC. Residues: CASSLGASGADQFF.

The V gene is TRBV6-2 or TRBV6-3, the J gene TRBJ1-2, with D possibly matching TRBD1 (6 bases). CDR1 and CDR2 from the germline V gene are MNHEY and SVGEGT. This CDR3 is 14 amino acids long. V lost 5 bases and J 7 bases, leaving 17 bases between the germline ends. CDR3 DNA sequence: TGTGCCAGCAGTCCCTCAACAGGGATCCTTGGCTACACCTTC. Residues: CASSPSTGILGYTF.

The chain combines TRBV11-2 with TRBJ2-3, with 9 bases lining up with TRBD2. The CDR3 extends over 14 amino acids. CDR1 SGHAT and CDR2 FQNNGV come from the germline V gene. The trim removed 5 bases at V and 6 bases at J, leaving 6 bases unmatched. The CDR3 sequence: CASSLSGSVDTQYF. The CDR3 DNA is TGTGCCAGCAGCCTTAGCGGGAGTGTGGATACGCAGTATTTT.

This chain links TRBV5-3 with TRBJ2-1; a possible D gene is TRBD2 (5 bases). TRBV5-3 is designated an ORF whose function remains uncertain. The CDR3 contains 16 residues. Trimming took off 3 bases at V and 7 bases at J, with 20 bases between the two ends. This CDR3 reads CARSSIAPRTRNEQFF. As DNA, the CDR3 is TGTGCCAGAAGCTCCATAGCGCCACGGACTCGGAATGAGCAGTTCTTC.

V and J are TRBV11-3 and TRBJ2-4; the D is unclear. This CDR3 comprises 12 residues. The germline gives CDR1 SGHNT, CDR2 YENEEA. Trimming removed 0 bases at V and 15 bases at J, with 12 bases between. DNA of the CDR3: TGTGCCAGCAGCTTAGAACCCTGGGCTTGGTACTTC. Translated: CASSLEPWAWYF.

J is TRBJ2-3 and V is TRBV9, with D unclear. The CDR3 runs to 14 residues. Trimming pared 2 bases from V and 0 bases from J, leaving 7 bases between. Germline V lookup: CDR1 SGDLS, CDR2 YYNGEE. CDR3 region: CASSVPSSTDTQYF. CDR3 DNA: TGTGCCAGCAGCGTCCCGTCTAGCACAGATACGCAGTATTTT.

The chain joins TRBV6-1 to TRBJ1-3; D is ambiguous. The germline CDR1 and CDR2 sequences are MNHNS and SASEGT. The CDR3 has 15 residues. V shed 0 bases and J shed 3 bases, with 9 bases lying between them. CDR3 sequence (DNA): TGTGCCAGCAGTGAAGCCTTCCGGTATGGAAACACCATATATTTT. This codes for CASSEAFRYGNTIYF.

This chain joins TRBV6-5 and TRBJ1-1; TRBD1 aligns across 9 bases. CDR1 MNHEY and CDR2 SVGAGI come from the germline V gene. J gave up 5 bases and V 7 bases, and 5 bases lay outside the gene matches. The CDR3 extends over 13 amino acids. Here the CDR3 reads CASTLDRGTEAFF. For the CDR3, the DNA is TGTGCCAGCACTTTGGACAGGGGAACTGAAGCTTTCTTT.

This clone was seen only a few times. DNA for the CDR3: TGTGCCAGCAGGGACACCCCATCGGGTGGCTACACCTTC. Its translation is CASRDTPSGGYTF. This chain links TRBV2 with TRBJ1-2; maybe TRBD1 (5 bases). The germline V gene has CDR1 SNHLY and CDR2 FYNNEI. The CDR3 runs 13 residues. Trimming removed 6 bases from V and 7 bases from J, with 15 bases in between.

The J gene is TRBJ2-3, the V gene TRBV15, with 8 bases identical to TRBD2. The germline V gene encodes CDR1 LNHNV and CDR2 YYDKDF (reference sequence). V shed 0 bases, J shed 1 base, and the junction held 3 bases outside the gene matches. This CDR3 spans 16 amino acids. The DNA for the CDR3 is TGTGCCACCAGCAGAGATTCTAGCGGGCGCACAGATACGCAGTATTTT. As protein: CATSRDSSGRTDTQYF.